This T cell receptor (beta chain) comes out of a study of blood T cell repertoires in COVID-19. Study background: Sample material is recorded as cDNA or gDNA derived from T cells, B-cell-depleted T cells, or PBMCs.

Authors' processing steps: Cell counts per sample came from amplifying reference gene primers. TCRdb's table, derived via immunoSEQ multiplex PCR, lists solely in-frame clones and lacks some. The DNA was the basis for D and trimming; V, J and clone size are from that table. The table lists more than 75,000 clones, roughly 89% of them singletons. V was pared by 0 bases and J by 1 base, with 8 bases between. CDR1 LGHNT and CDR2 FRNRAP come from the germline V gene. The length of the CDR3 is 15 residues. This sequence joins TRBV12-5 and TRBJ2-3; TRBD2 might be the D (5 bases). Specimen: peripheral blood. The sequence derives from a man aged 25 to 45 with acute or convalescent COVID-19. The CDR3 bases are TGTGCTAGTGGTTTGGTGGGAGTGGGCACAGATACGCAGTATTTT. Encoded protein: CASGLVGVGTDTQYF.